Following are 32 T cell receptor beta chains from one sample sequenced in a study of shared clonotypes between healthy human individuals. Method: immunoSEQ multiplex PCR; TCRdb's copy keeps in-frame clones and lacks some. The repertoire holds 800,000 to 1,200,000 clones, more than 75% seen once, with under 0.6% in the top ten. Sequenced input: memory CD4+ T cells from PBMCs. Indicated subset: CD45RA-negative fraction. Receptors were obtained from a man between 18 and 29 years old in good health. Some clones in this sample may be carry-over from other donors' samples.

The chain carries TRBV5-4 and TRBJ2-2, with D perhaps matching TRBD1 or TRBD2 (6 bases each). Germline V gene data show CDR1 as SGHNT and CDR2 as YYREEE (reference sequence). The CDR3 is 14 amino acids. V dropped 0 bases and J dropped 8 bases, with 11 bases sitting between them. The CDR3 nucleotides read TGTGCCAGCAGCTTGGACAGGGAGGTTGGGGAGCTGTTTTTT. Translation: CASSLDREVGELFF.

CDR3 DNA: TGTGCCAGCAGTCCAACATCCGGGACAGGAGGTGGCTACACCTTC. It yields the protein CASSPTSGTGGGYTF. This chain links TRBV28 with TRBJ1-2, with TRBD1 matching 8 bases. V was pared by 5 bases and J by 7 bases, with 12 bases of the junction left unmatched. The germline gives CDR1 MDHEN, CDR2 SYDVKM. The CDR3 spans 15 residues.

V and J are TRBV2 and TRBJ1-6; tentative D call: TRBD1 (6 bases). CDR1 is SNHLY, CDR2 FYNNEI, per germline. V lost 5 bases to trimming and J lost 11 bases, with 16 bases between them. This CDR3 contains 14 residues. The CDR3 spells CASSHAGAWPPLHF. DNA for the CDR3: TGTGCCAGCAGTCACGCAGGGGCCTGGCCACCCCTCCACTTT.

J is TRBJ2-1 and V is TRBV18, with 10 bases lining up with TRBD2. CDR1 and CDR2 (germline): KGHSH, LQKENI. After removal of 3 bases from V and 3 bases from J, the junction contained 11 bases not matched to a gene. The CDR3 length is 18 residues. CDR3 residues: CASSPLAPIAGGYNEQFF. The CDR3 nucleotides are TGTGCCAGCTCACCCCTTGCCCCCATAGCGGGAGGCTACAATGAGCAGTTCTTC.

The V gene is TRBV12-5, the J gene TRBJ1-1, with a possible D match to TRBD1 (5 bases). Germline V lookup: CDR1 LGHNT, CDR2 FRNRAP. Trimming shortened V by 3 bases and J by 0 bases, and 8 bases separated the two germline ends. The CDR3 is made up of 14 amino acids. The CDR3 is CASGFDRLNTEAFF. The CDR3 coding sequence is TGTGCTAGTGGTTTCGACAGATTGAACACTGAAGCTTTCTTT.

A word on this clone: This sample includes further DNA sequences coding for the same CDR3. DNA for the CDR3: TGCGCCAGCAGCCAGGGGGGGGGTACCAATCAGCCCCAGCATTTT. Translation gives CASSQGGGTNQPQHF. The chain uses TRBV4-1 and TRBJ1-5, with a tentative D call TRBD1 (5 bases). V was clipped by 3 bases and J by 3 bases, with 12 bases between them. The germline gives CDR1 MGHRA, CDR2 YSYEKL. There are 15 residues in the CDR3.

The chain has TRBV4-3 and TRBJ2-4; D gene ambiguous. Germline CDR1 and CDR2: LGHNA and YSLEER. V shed 5 bases and J shed 9 bases, with 14 bases lying between them. The CDR3 sequence is 13 residues long. The CDR3 nucleotides read TGCGCCAGCAGCATCAGCCCTCGGGCCATTCAGTACTTC. It codes for CASSISPRAIQYF.

The rearrangement links TRBV9 to TRBJ2-1, with 7 bases identical to TRBD2. Trimming at V came to 0 bases and at J to 6 bases, leaving 6 bases not matched to a gene. In germline, CDR1 is SGDLS, CDR2 YYNGEE. This CDR3 is built from 15 residues. The CDR3 here is CASSVDTAGFNEQFF. CDR3 nucleotides: TGTGCCAGCAGCGTAGATACAGCGGGATTCAATGAGCAGTTCTTC.

The CDR3 loop is CASRTGAGELFF. The CDR3 nucleotides are TGTGCCAGTAGGACAGGGGCCGGGGAGCTGTTTTTT. The chain joins TRBV19 to TRBJ2-2; 8 bases are a match to TRBD1. Germline CDR1 is LNHDA and CDR2 is SQIVND (reference sequence). V gave up 6 bases and J gave up 6 bases; unmatched junction bases: 0. The CDR3 contains 12 residues. The whole variable domain, filled in from reference TRBV19 and TRBJ2-2, reads DGGITQSPKYLFRKEGQNVTLSCEQNLNHDAMYWYRQDPGQGLRLIYYSQIVNDFQKGDIAEGYSVSREKKESFPLTVTSAQKNPTAFYLCASRTGAGELFFGEGSRLTVL.

J is TRBJ2-7 and V is TRBV9; TRBD1 aligns across 7 bases. Unmatched junction bases numbered 8, after V lost 4 bases and J lost 1 base. Germline values: CDR1 SGDLS, CDR2 YYNGEE. The length of the CDR3 is 15 residues. CDR3 sequence: CASSPRDSSSYEQYF. The CDR3 DNA sequence: TGTGCCAGCAGCCCACGGGACAGCTCTTCCTACGAGCAGTACTTC.

The chain uses TRBV28 and TRBJ2-1, with 7 positions matching TRBD2. V lost 6 bases to trimming and J lost 8 bases; unmatched junction nucleotides: 10. Germline CDR1 and CDR2: MDHEN and SYDVKM. The CDR3 totals 14 residues. The CDR3, as DNA: TGTGCCAGCAGGACCGGACTAGTCCCCCATGAGCAGTTCTTC. Its protein product is CASRTGLVPHEQFF.

CDR3 DNA sequence: TGTGCCAGCAGCAAAGGACAGGGGGCCAGAACAGATACGCAGTATTTT. This translates into CASSKGQGARTDTQYF. The J gene is TRBJ2-3, the V gene TRBV5-4; 11 bases map to TRBD1. Germline V CDR1 and CDR2: SGHNT, YYREEE (reference sequence). Trimming at V came to 4 bases and at J to 3 bases, leaving 7 bases not matched to a gene. This CDR3 spans 16 amino acids.

The chain is built from TRBV28 and TRBJ1-2; D gene uncertain. Germline CDR1 is MDHEN and CDR2 is SYDVKM. V lost 7 bases and J lost 4, with 10 bases in between. This CDR3 contains 12 residues. The CDR3 nucleotides read TGTGCCAGCACCTCGGAATTCTATGGCTACACCTTC. Amino acids: CASTSEFYGYTF.

This clone was observed a few times. The V gene is TRBV27, the J gene TRBJ1-5; D is undetermined. V was pared by 2 bases and J by 0 bases, with 5 bases between. The germline V gene encodes CDR1 MNHEY and CDR2 SMNVEV (reference sequence). This CDR3 has 14 amino acids. In nucleotides, the CDR3 is TGTGCCAGCAGTTTAGGCAGTAGCAATCAGCCCCAGCATTTT. This gives the protein CASSLGSSNQPQHF.

The chain is built from TRBV19 and TRBJ2-2, with unresolved D. V gave up 7 bases and J gave up 0 bases, with 9 bases separating them. CDR3 size: 14 residues. Germline assignment: CDR1 LNHDA and CDR2 SQIVND (reference sequence). As DNA, the CDR3 is TGTGCCAGTAAGGGTTCTGCGAACACCGGGGAGCTGTTTTTT. It encodes CASKGSANTGELFF.

This chain links TRBV6-6 with TRBJ2-7; TRBD1 agrees at 7 bases. The CDR3 length is 13 residues. V was clipped by 6 bases and J by 4 bases; unmatched bases: 6. Germline assignment: CDR1 MNHNY and CDR2 SVGAGI (reference sequence). The CDR3 reads CASRSTGSYEQYF. The CDR3 DNA follows: TGTGCCAGCAGATCGACAGGGTCATACGAGCAGTACTTC.

This chain joins TRBV11-2 and TRBJ2-7, with D unclear. Germline values: CDR1 SGHAT, CDR2 FQNNGV. V was cut by 5 bases and J by 6 bases, with 11 bases left in between. CDR3 length equals 12 residues. The chain's CDR3 is CASSRMLGEQYF. Written as DNA, the CDR3 is TGTGCCAGCAGCCGAATGTTGGGCGAGCAGTACTTC.

The CDR3 reads CASSMLGQQETQYF. CDR3 DNA: TGTGCCAGTAGTATGTTGGGACAGCAAGAGACCCAGTACTTC. V usage is TRBV19 and J usage is TRBJ2-5; 7 bases align to TRBD1. With V trimmed by 3 bases and J by 2 bases, 3 bases remained unmatched. Germline V gene lookup returns CDR1 LNHDA and CDR2 SQIVND (reference sequence). The CDR3 covers 14 residues.

Written as DNA, the CDR3 is TGTGCCAGCAGCCAGGGACAGTGGGCAACTAATGAAAAACTGTTTTTT. Translated: CASSQGQWATNEKLFF. V and J are TRBV7-9 and TRBJ1-4; 7 bases match TRBD1. V dropped 5 bases and J dropped 0; count of bases not matched to a gene: 6. The CDR3 totals 16 residues. Germline CDR1 SEHNR, CDR2 FQNEAQ (reference sequence).

The sample holds a few counts of this clone. This chain uses TRBV2 with TRBJ2-3, with D possibly TRBD1 on 5 matching bases. Looked up from germline, CDR1 is SNHLY and CDR2 is FYNNEI. This CDR3 is 13 amino acids long. With 6 bases removed from V and 9 bases from J, the gap between germline ends came to 16 bases. The CDR3 coding sequence is TGTGCCAGCAGCGCCGGACACCTAGAGACGCAGTATTTT. Protein: CASSAGHLETQYF. Filled out from reference TRBV2 and TRBJ2-3, the complete variable domain reads EPEVTQTPSHQVTQMGQEVILRCVPISNHLYFYWYRQILGQKVEFLVSFYNNEISEKSEIFDDQFSVERPDGSNFTLKIRSTKLEDSAMYFCASSAGHLETQYFGPGTRLTVL.

Note on this clone: The sample carries other DNA sequences with the same CDR3. The CDR3 sequence is CASSAGTGLYEQYF. The CDR3 DNA is TGTGCCAGCAGCGCCGGAACAGGTCTGTACGAGCAGTACTTC. The chain has TRBV9 and TRBJ2-7; perhaps TRBD1 as D (5 bases). V gave up 3 bases and J gave up 4 bases, with 14 bases separating them. There are 14 residues in the CDR3. Per germline, CDR1 SGDLS and CDR2 YYNGEE.

This clone came up once. The gene calls are TRBV5-1 and TRBJ1-4; 7 bases are a match to TRBD1. This CDR3 spans 15 amino acids. Germline CDR1 reads SGHRS; CDR2 reads YFSETQ. The J segment lost 7 bases and the V segment lost 0 bases, leaving 6 bases of the junction unmatched. Here the CDR3 DNA reads TGCGCCAGCAGCTTGGAGACAGGGCGAACTGAAAAACTGTTTTTT. Translation: CASSLETGRTEKLFF.

Concerning this clone itself: A read error may be the cause here, since a much bigger clone is one base away. The sample has other DNA sequences that encode this CDR3 too. The chain recombines TRBV28 with TRBJ2-7; 7 bases match TRBD1. Trimming at V came to 5 bases and at J to 2 bases, leaving 3 bases not matched to a gene. Germline V lookup: CDR1 MDHEN, CDR2 SYDVKM. This CDR3 has 13 residues. CDR3 DNA sequence: TGTGCCAGCAGTCGACAGGGCCCCTACGAGCAGTACTTC. It specifies CASSRQGPYEQYF.

V usage is TRBV21-1 and J usage is TRBJ1-2. TRBV21-1 is tagged as a pseudogene. The CDR3 runs 10 residues. DNA for the CDR3: TGTGCCAGCAGCAAAGCGCTTTGCCTCTTC. It encodes CASSKALCLF.

CDR3 protein: CASSLQPNTGELFF. DNA of the CDR3: TGTGCCAGCAGCTTACAACCTAACACCGGGGAGCTGTTTTTT. V gene TRBV7-2 combines with J gene TRBJ2-2, with D unclear. The ends were cut back, 2 bases at V and 2 bases at J, with 6 bases in the middle. The CDR3 runs 14 residues. The germline CDR1 and CDR2 sequences are SGHTA and FQGNSA.

This clone came up a few times. The chain combines TRBV19 with TRBJ2-7; 9 nucleotides align to TRBD2. Germline V gene data show CDR1 as LNHDA and CDR2 as SQIVND (reference sequence). The CDR3 covers 14 residues. The V and J ends lost 4 bases and 4 bases, in that order; junction bases with no gene match: 5. In DNA form, the CDR3 reads TGTGCCAGTAGTAGTGAAAGCGGGAGGTACGAGCAGTACTTC. Protein product: CASSSESGRYEQYF.

The CDR3 region has the DNA TGTGCCAGCAGCCCTCGCTCGGCGGGGGATTCTGAAGCTTTCTTT. It yields the protein CASSPRSAGDSEAFF. The chain carries TRBV7-9 and TRBJ1-1; possibly TRBD1 for D (5 bases). Per the germline V gene, CDR1 is SEHNR and CDR2 is FQNEAQ (reference sequence). V was clipped by 5 bases and J by 6 bases, with 19 bases between them. This CDR3 has 15 amino acids.

The sample holds one count of this clone. This probably arose from a read error, given a far larger clone one base away. Other DNA sequences of this sample code for an identical CDR3. The chain couples TRBV14 to TRBJ1-1; D ambiguous. This CDR3 has 14 amino acids. Germline V gene lookup returns CDR1 SGHDN and CDR2 FVKESK. For the CDR3, the DNA is TGTGCCAGCAGCCAAACCCAGCGAGGAACTGAAGCCTTCTTT. Translation: CASSQTQRGTEAFF.

The CDR3: CASRASGDYNEQFF. The DNA of the CDR3 is TGCGCCAGCAGGGCTAGCGGGGATTACAATGAGCAGTTCTTC. The chain employs TRBV5-1 and TRBJ2-1; 9 positions match TRBD2. The CDR3 has 14 residues. Trimming removed 5 bases from V and 4 bases from J; junction bases left unmatched: 4. Germline V CDR1 and CDR2: SGHRS, YFSETQ. The entire variable domain, with the rest obtained from reference TRBV5-1 and TRBJ2-1, is as follows: KAGVTQTPRYLIKTRGQQVTLSCSPISGHRSVSWYQQTPGQGLQFLFEYFSETQRNKGNFPGRFSGRQFSNSRSEMNVSTLELGDSALYLCASRASGDYNEQFFGPGTRLTVL.

The V gene is TRBV28, the J gene TRBJ2-1, with 7 bases that match TRBD1. The CDR3 length is 15 residues. V lost 7 bases and J lost 0; bases outside the gene matches: 6. The V gene's germline CDR1 is MDHEN and CDR2 SYDVKM. In DNA, the CDR3 is TGTGCCAGCAACCCAGCAGGGGGCTCCTACAATGAGCAGTTCTTC. Amino acids: CASNPAGGSYNEQFF.

The chain combines TRBV6-5 with TRBJ1-5; weak D call: TRBD1 (6 bases). The CDR3 loop spans 14 amino acids. Deletions cut 2 bases from V and 7 bases from J, with 12 bases between. Germline assignment: CDR1 MNHEY and CDR2 SVGAGI. CDR3 DNA sequence: TGTGCCAGCAGTTACCGGGGGCTAGGCCAGCCCCAGCATTTT. This codes for CASSYRGLGQPQHF.

This chain connects TRBV25-1 to TRBJ1-6; unclear D gene. V gave up 1 base and J gave up 9 bases, with 7 bases separating them. This CDR3 is 13 amino acids long. Per germline, CDR1 MGHDK and CDR2 SYGVNS. The CDR3 reads CASSELWLSPLHF. In nucleotides, the CDR3 is TGTGCCAGCAGTGAATTATGGCTTTCACCCCTCCACTTT.